These 25 T cell receptor beta chains originate from one sample sequenced in a study of molecular identifiers for immune sequencing clone quantification. MiXCR was run by TCRdb on the PCR reads, yielding one entry per CDR3 protein. The repertoire consists of some 35,000 distinct CDR3 sequences, with about 18% occurring once and the leading ten covering approximately 1%. Sequenced sample: naive CD8+ T cells from blood, with Jurkat cell RNA spiked in. Subset described: FACS-sorted CD8+CD4-CCR7+CD45RA+ naive T cells. All receptors come from a human donor in good health. Some libraries in this study had Jurkat cell RNA spiked in.

By proportion, this clonotype is medium-sized. The chain couples TRBV11-2 to TRBJ2-7; either TRBD1 or TRBD2 may supply D (5 bases each). Germline loops: CDR1 SGHAT, CDR2 FQNNGV. This CDR3 has 13 amino acids. The V gene lost 4 bases and the J gene lost 6 bases, with 13 bases spanning the gap. This CDR3 reads CASSWDPVGEQYF. The DNA of the CDR3 is TGTGCCAGCAGCTGGGACCCGGTCGGCGAGCAGTACTTC.

About this clonotype: A much larger clone lies one base from this, so it may be a read error. This sequence joins TRBV29-1 and TRBJ2-7, with D possibly being TRBD1 or TRBD2 (7 bases each). This CDR3 contains 13 residues. CDR1 and CDR2 (germline): SQVTM, ANQGSEA. Deletions cut 6 bases from V and 4 bases from J, with 16 bases between. The CDR3 coding sequence is TGCAGCGTCCTCGTCCAGGGGGGGTACGAGCAGTACTTC. It encodes CSVLVQGGYEQYF.

This clonotype came up many times. The V and J genes are TRBV27 and TRBJ2-2; possible D gene TRBD2, 5 bases. There are 16 residues in the CDR3. V dropped 2 bases and J dropped 3 bases, with 13 bases sitting between them. Germline V lookup: CDR1 MNHEY, CDR2 SMNVEV (reference sequence). The CDR3 DNA reads TGTGCCAGCAGTTTAGTTTCCGGGGAGTACACCGGGGAGCTGTTTTTT. Translated: CASSLVSGEYTGELFF.

The chain is built from TRBV23-1 and TRBJ2-7; tentatively, D is TRBD1 (6 bases). TRBV23-1 is sorted into the ORF group, with uncertain function. The CDR3 is made up of 16 amino acids. V lost 3 bases, J lost 2 bases, and 17 bases lay in between. CDR3 DNA: TGCGCCAGCAGTCACGACCGGACAGCCACTACCTACGAGCAGTACTTC. It is translated as CASSHDRTATTYEQYF.

About this clonotype: A much larger clone differs from this one at a single base, so this may be a read error. For the CDR3, the DNA is TGTGCCAGCAGCTATGGACGTACTAGCAATCAGCCCCAGCATTTT. Translating it yields CASSYGRTSNQPQHF. The rearrangement links TRBV28 to TRBJ1-5, with D unresolved. This CDR3 has 15 residues. Trimming pared 6 bases from V and 0 bases from J, leaving 12 bases between. CDR1 MDHEN and CDR2 SYDVKM come from the germline V gene.

This clonotype has more than one count but fewer than ten. J is TRBJ1-5 and V is TRBV28, with D perhaps TRBD1 (6 bases). Between the trimmed V and J ends, which lost 2 bases and 7 bases, there was a span of 9 bases. Germline CDR1 reads MDHEN; CDR2 reads SYDVKM. The CDR3 has 13 amino acids. CDR3 residues: CASSLRGRQPQHF. In nucleotides, the CDR3 is TGTGCCAGCAGTTTACGGGGGCGGCAGCCCCAGCATTTT.

This clonotype was recorded many times. The genes are TRBV2 and TRBJ2-1; 7 nucleotides line up with TRBD2. From germline, CDR1 is SNHLY and CDR2 FYNNEI. V lost 7 bases, J lost 0 bases, and 3 bases stayed unmatched. The length of the CDR3 is 14 residues. The CDR3 DNA follows: TGTGCCAGCATTAGCGGGTCCTCCTACAATGAGCAGTTCTTC. It codes for CASISGSSYNEQFF.

This clonotype was seen ten or more times. CDR3 bases: TGCAGTGCTCTCTCCCTCTTTTCGGACTCCTACAATGAGCAGTTCTTC. Amino acid sequence: CSALSLFSDSYNEQFF. This chain uses TRBV20-1 with TRBJ2-1; D uncertain. V gave up 5 bases and J gave up 0 bases, with 17 bases separating them. The germline V gene encodes CDR1 DFQATT and CDR2 SNEGSKA (reference sequence). The CDR3 extends over 16 amino acids.

This clonotype was seen ten or more times. The chain links TRBV19 to TRBJ1-5; D is unresolved. Per germline, CDR1 LNHDA and CDR2 SQIVND (reference sequence). Trimming pared 7 bases from V and 2 bases from J, leaving 6 bases between. The length of the CDR3 is 12 residues. The CDR3 protein is CASTYGNQPQHF. The CDR3 DNA follows: TGTGCCAGTACCTATGGCAATCAGCCCCAGCATTTT.

This clonotype was seen at least ten times. This chain uses TRBV4-1 with TRBJ2-3, with no clear D. The CDR3 spans 16 residues. Germline CDR1 reads MGHRA; CDR2 reads YSYEKL. V gave up 5 bases and J gave up 1 base, with 16 bases separating them. CDR3 DNA sequence: TGCGCCAGCAGCGACGCTACGGTGGCACGCACAGATACGCAGTATTTT. This gives the protein CASSDATVARTDTQYF.

This clonotype was recorded at least ten times. This sequence joins TRBV4-1 and TRBJ1-1, with D uncertain. Trimming cost V 1 base and J 0 bases, with 9 bases left between them. Germline CDR1 reads MGHRA; CDR2 reads YSYEKL. The CDR3 runs to 15 residues. CDR3 DNA sequence: TGCGCCAGCAGCCAAGGGGTAACAATGAACACTGAAGCTTTCTTT. Translation: CASSQGVTMNTEAFF.

Relative to its sample, this clonotype is medium-sized. J is TRBJ2-4 and V is TRBV5-4; unclear D gene. The germline CDR1 and CDR2 sequences are SGHNT and YYREEE (reference sequence). The V end was cut by 0 bases, the J end by 1 base, with 17 bases between. This CDR3 comprises 18 residues. In DNA form, the CDR3 reads TGTGCCAGCAGCTTGGTGCTTGGCGGAGTCCCTGCCAAAAACATTCAGTACTTC. As protein: CASSLVLGGVPAKNIQYF.

This clonotype was recorded at least ten times. The chain recombines TRBV5-1 with TRBJ1-1, with a weak D call TRBD1 (5 bases). Germline CDR1 and CDR2: SGHRS and YFSETQ. Trimming stripped 4 bases from V and 5 bases from J, with 18 bases between. CDR3 length: 15 amino acids. CDR3 region: CASSRTKRGGTEAFF. The CDR3 region has the DNA TGCGCCAGCAGCCGAACGAAAAGGGGAGGGACTGAAGCTTTCTTT.

V usage is TRBV15 and J usage is TRBJ2-1; 8 nucleotides align to TRBD2. The CDR3 is 11 residues long. Trimming removed 9 bases from V and 9 bases from J; junction bases left unmatched: 4. Germline CDR1 and CDR2: LNHNV and YYDKDF (reference sequence). CDR3 protein: CATKSGSEQFF. Here the CDR3 DNA reads TGTGCCACGAAGAGCGGGAGTGAGCAGTTCTTC.

This clonotype was observed a handful of times. The gene calls are TRBV19 and TRBJ2-1; 8 bases align to TRBD2. V lost 1 base and J lost 9; bases outside the gene matches: 11. Germline loops: CDR1 LNHDA, CDR2 SQIVND (reference sequence). CDR3 length equals 16 residues. The CDR3, as DNA: TGTGCCAGTAGTATAGGTGAGCGGGGGTGGAACGGTGAGCAGTTCTTC. Its translation: CASSIGERGWNGEQFF.

This clonotype was seen ten or more times. The CDR3 loop reads CSVVGRSYEQYF. The CDR3 coding sequence is TGCAGCGTTGTTGGCAGGTCCTACGAGCAGTACTTC. This chain connects TRBV29-1 to TRBJ2-7; no clear D gene. The V gene lost 4 bases and the J gene lost 1 base, with 8 bases spanning the gap. The CDR3 covers 12 residues. Per germline, CDR1 SQVTM and CDR2 ANQGSEA.

This clonotype occurred many times. The chain recombines TRBV12-3 or TRBV12-4 with TRBJ2-3; unclear D gene. V lost 7 bases and J 5 bases, leaving 10 bases between the germline ends. CDR3 length: 12 residues. This CDR3 is CASTVGLDTQYF. DNA for the CDR3: TGTGCCAGCACGGTTGGGTTAGATACGCAGTATTTT.

This clonotype was seen many times. V usage is TRBV29-1 and J usage is TRBJ2-3; 10 positions match TRBD2. J gave up 11 bases and V 2 bases, and 7 bases lay outside the gene matches. This CDR3 has 13 residues. The germline V gene has CDR1 SQVTM and CDR2 ANQGSEA. The CDR3 DNA follows: TGCAGCGTTGAAATGCTAGCGGGAGTGGTGCAGTATTTT. Translated: CSVEMLAGVVQYF.

In regard to this clonotype: A junction end diverges from the germline sequence, so it may reflect a read error. The chain combines TRBV5-1 with TRBJ2-7, with TRBD2 matching over 11 bases. Germline CDR1 and CDR2: SGHRS and YFSETQ. The CDR3 runs 15 residues. CDR3: CASSWGTSGTYKQYF. The CDR3 nucleotides are TGCGCCAGCAGCTGGGGGACTAGCGGAACCTACAAGCAGTACTTC.

V usage is TRBV13 and J usage is TRBJ2-1, with D unclear. Looked up from germline, CDR1 is PRHDT and CDR2 is FYEKMQ (reference sequence). V lost 8 bases, J lost 3 bases, and 20 bases lay in between. The CDR3 spans 16 residues. Here the CDR3 DNA reads TGTGCCAGCGGAACTTCAGGTGGGAATGACTACAATGAGCAGTTCTTC. It specifies CASGTSGGNDYNEQFF.

As concerns this clonotype: A junction boundary mismatches the germline segment, possibly from a read error. The gene calls are TRBV19 and TRBJ1-1; D gene unclear. This CDR3 region has 14 residues. Germline V gene data show CDR1 as LNHDA and CDR2 as SQIVND (reference sequence). CDR3 in amino acids: CAGSMALRNTEAFF. The CDR3 coding sequence is TGTGCCGGTAGTATGGCCCTCAGGAACACTGAAGCTTTCTTT.

This clonotype appeared a single time. A much larger clone lies one base from this, so it may be a read error. The chain recombines TRBV7-9 with TRBJ2-7; D gene unclear. Trimming removed 5 bases at V and 6 bases at J, with 14 bases between. CDR1 and CDR2 from the germline V gene are SEHNR and FQNEAQ (reference sequence). CDR3 length: 13 amino acids. The CDR3 DNA reads TGTGCCAGCAGCCTGCCCCGGGCCTCCGAGCAGTACTTC. This gives the protein CASSLPRASEQYF. Full variable domain (remainder filled in from reference TRBV7-9 and TRBJ2-7): DTGVSQNPRHKITKRGQNVTFRCDPISEHNRLYWYRQTLGQGPEFLTYFQNEAQLEKSRLLSDRFSAERPKGSFSTLEIQRTEQGDSAMYLCASSLPRASEQYFGPGTRLTVT.

This chain joins TRBV27 and TRBJ2-4; D remains ambiguous. CDR1 is MNHEY, CDR2 SMNVEV, per germline (reference sequence). The V and J ends lost 8 bases and 12 bases respectively, with 14 bases between them. The CDR3 extends over 11 amino acids. As DNA, the CDR3 is TGTGCCAGCTCAAATAACGGCACTCAGTACTTC. Encoded protein: CASSNNGTQYF.

This chain links TRBV6-2 or TRBV6-3 with TRBJ2-7; 10 bases match TRBD2. This CDR3 has 15 amino acids. The germline CDR1 and CDR2 sequences are MNHEY and SVGEGT. The junction had 6 bases not matched to a gene; V was cut back by 4 bases and J by 3 bases. The CDR3 sequence: CASSFSSSGGYEQYF. CDR3 sequence (DNA): TGTGCCAGCAGTTTTTCGTCTAGCGGGGGCTACGAGCAGTACTTC.

This clonotype was seen at least ten times. This chain links TRBV6-2 or TRBV6-3 with TRBJ2-7; TRBD2 agrees at 7 bases. The CDR3 length is 15 residues. J lost 6 bases, V lost 0 bases, and 8 bases had no gene match. Germline lookup yields CDR1 MNHEY and CDR2 SVGEGT. This CDR3 reads CASSYSGGSRFEQYF. Here the CDR3 DNA reads TGTGCCAGCAGTTACTCTGGCGGGAGCCGCTTCGAGCAGTACTTC.